This TCR beta chain was captured in a study of T-cell memory formation after mild COVID-19. Whole-study results and caveats: Pre-infection memory held some responding clones, suggesting pre-existing cross-reactive T cells responded. Among contracting clones, CD4+ were mainly CM/EM and CD8+ enriched in EMRA.

In TCRdb, the 5' RACE reads were re-called with MiXCR into one record per CDR3 protein. The sample contains 470,000 or so distinct CDR3 sequences, roughly 20% of which appear only once. Comments on this clonotype: What it binds is unknown.

The V gene lost 1 base and the J gene lost 6 bases, with 13 bases spanning the gap. Germline V gene lookup returns CDR1 MGHRA and CDR2 YSYEKL. This CDR3 has 14 amino acids. V gene TRBV4-1 combines with J gene TRBJ2-7; TRBD2 might be the D (6 bases). The sequence was obtained from an adult woman who had mild COVID-19 (a few samples of this study predate the infection). Cell type and time point are not known. Sample: PBMCs or a T cell subset sorted from them (not recorded which). The CDR3 protein is CASSQVRMGGEQYF. The CDR3 DNA is TGCGCCAGCAGCCAAGTCAGGATGGGGGGCGAGCAGTACTTC.